These 9 T cell receptor beta chains were sequenced from one sample in a study of blood T cell repertoires in COVID-19. Some clones are missing from TCRdb's copy, which holds only in-frame ones; the method was immunoSEQ multiplex PCR. The data contain approximately 12,000 clones, roughly 82% of them singletons. What was sequenced was peripheral blood. These receptors were taken from a woman aged 60-75 years with acute or convalescent COVID-19.

In this sample, this clone turned up once. The V and J genes are TRBV9 and TRBJ2-2; 14 bases map to TRBD2. The V gene end was trimmed by 2 bases and the J gene end by 2 bases; junction bases not matched to a gene: 5. This CDR3 region has 18 residues. CDR1 and CDR2 (germline): SGDLS, YYNGEE. CDR3 sequence reads: CASSVTSGGAINTGELFF. CDR3 sequence (DNA): TGTGCCAGCAGCGTGACTAGCGGGGGGGCCATTAACACCGGGGAGCTGTTTTTT. Full variable domain (missing parts from reference TRBV9 and TRBJ2-2): DSGVTQTPKHLITATGQRVTLRCSPRSGDLSVYWYQQSLDQGLQFLIQYYNGEERAKGNILERFSAQQFPDLHSELNLSSLELGDSALYFCASSVTSGGAINTGELFFGEGSRLTVL.

The chain is built from TRBV14 and TRBJ2-5; 9 positions match TRBD1. Trimming at V came to 1 base and at J to 6 bases, leaving 3 bases not matched to a gene. CDR3 length: 14 residues. Germline CDR1 is SGHDN and CDR2 is FVKESK. This chain's CDR3 is CASSQGDRAQTQYF. The CDR3 region has the DNA TGTGCCAGCAGCCAAGGGGACAGGGCCCAGACCCAGTACTTC.

The rearrangement links TRBV3-1 (or the pseudogene TRBV3-2) to TRBJ2-2; tentative D call: TRBD2 (6 bases). Germline V lookup: CDR1 LGHDT, CDR2 YNNKEL (reference sequence). The CDR3 runs 17 residues. Between the trimmed V and J ends, which lost 5 bases and 6 bases, there was a span of 22 bases. CDR3 sequence: CASSESGLAIPSGELFF. CDR3 in DNA: TGTGCCAGCAGCGAGTCAGGCCTAGCGATCCCCTCCGGGGAGCTGTTTTTT.

V is TRBV6-5 and J is TRBJ1-6; a weak D match, TRBD1 (6 bases). V shed 8 bases and J shed 3 bases, with 14 bases lying between them. The length of the CDR3 is 15 residues. The germline gives CDR1 MNHEY, CDR2 SVGAGI. This CDR3 is CASRTQGGYNSPLHF. Written as DNA, the CDR3 is TGTGCCAGCCGGACACAGGGCGGCTATAATTCACCCCTCCACTTT.

The J gene is TRBJ2-5, the V gene TRBV20-1; no clear D gene. Germline CDR1 is DFQATT and CDR2 is SNEGSKA (reference sequence). The CDR3 sequence is 11 residues long. Trimming left V 6 bases short and J 2 bases short, with 7 bases between. CDR3 residues: CSALGQETQYF. The CDR3 region has the DNA TGCAGTGCGCTCGGTCAAGAGACCCAGTACTTC.

This clone was seen only a few times. The chain joins TRBV18 to TRBJ2-3; possibly TRBD2 for D (8 bases). Between the trimmed V and J ends, which lost 3 bases and 1 base, there was a span of 14 bases. This CDR3 comprises 16 residues. Per germline, CDR1 KGHSH and CDR2 LQKENI. The CDR3 region has the DNA TGTGCCAGCTCACCCGGGACTAGGGGGCGCACAGATACGCAGTATTTT. This codes for CASSPGTRGRTDTQYF.

The sample holds one count of this clone. The chain links TRBV5-4 to TRBJ2-1; maybe TRBD1 (6 bases). Looked up from germline, CDR1 is SGHNT and CDR2 is YYREEE (reference sequence). V gave up 4 bases and J gave up 3 bases, with 11 bases separating them. This CDR3 has 14 amino acids. The CDR3 region has the DNA TGTGCCAGCAGCCCCTCGGACAGCTACAATGAGCAGTTCTTC. It specifies CASSPSDSYNEQFF.

This clone has a handful of counts. The V gene is TRBV11-3, the J gene TRBJ1-4, with TRBD1 as a possible D gene (5 bases). The CDR3 is 14 amino acids. In germline, CDR1 is SGHNT, CDR2 YENEEA. Trimming stripped 6 bases from V and 0 bases from J, with 8 bases between. CDR3 sequence reads: CASRQGATNEKLFF. In nucleotides, the CDR3 is TGTGCCAGCAGGCAGGGTGCAACTAATGAAAAACTGTTTTTT.

This clone was counted once. V is TRBV30 and J is TRBJ2-2; 7 bases are shared with TRBD1. CDR3 length equals 16 residues. Germline loops: CDR1 GTSNPN, CDR2 SVGIG (reference sequence). V was pared by 2 bases and J by 3 bases, with 9 bases of the junction left unmatched. CDR3 in DNA: TGTGCCTGGAGTTCTGACAGGGCTTGGGACACCGGGGAGCTGTTTTTT. This codes for CAWSSDRAWDTGELFF.